This TCR beta chain was captured by sequencing in a study of cytomegalovirus exposure and HLA in healthy donors. About the research overall: When 350 to 500 donors were genotyped, about 81% of them were found to fall in the Caucasian-associated ancestry cluster. Overall study results and limits: A reported reduction in N-insertions relative to the 666-donor mean was seen in an Asian-associated ancestry cluster in a later analysis. As a later analysis showed, a missense DCLRE1C variant was linked to trimming of TCR beta V- and J-genes.

Worth noting for this clone: Its antigen is unidentified.

The V gene's germline CDR1 is MDHEN and CDR2 SYDVKM. The CDR3 consists of 14 residues. PCR was performed using 60 Vbeta and 13 Jbeta primers. Profiling relied on immunoSEQ multiplex PCR, and the TCRdb table lists in-frame clones only, not all of them. The sample lists roughly 190,000 clones; 84% were seen once. V gene TRBV28 combines with J gene TRBJ2-5, with 7 bases fitting TRBD1. The J call may be faulty, since TRBJ2-7 better matches the DNA end. This TCR was recovered from a woman aged 45-60 years in good health and CMV-seropositive. The sequenced sample consisted of PBMCs. This chain's CDR3 is CASSIYRGGYEQYF. The DNA of the CDR3 is TGTGCCAGCAGTATCTACAGGGGTGGCTACGAGCAGTACTTC.